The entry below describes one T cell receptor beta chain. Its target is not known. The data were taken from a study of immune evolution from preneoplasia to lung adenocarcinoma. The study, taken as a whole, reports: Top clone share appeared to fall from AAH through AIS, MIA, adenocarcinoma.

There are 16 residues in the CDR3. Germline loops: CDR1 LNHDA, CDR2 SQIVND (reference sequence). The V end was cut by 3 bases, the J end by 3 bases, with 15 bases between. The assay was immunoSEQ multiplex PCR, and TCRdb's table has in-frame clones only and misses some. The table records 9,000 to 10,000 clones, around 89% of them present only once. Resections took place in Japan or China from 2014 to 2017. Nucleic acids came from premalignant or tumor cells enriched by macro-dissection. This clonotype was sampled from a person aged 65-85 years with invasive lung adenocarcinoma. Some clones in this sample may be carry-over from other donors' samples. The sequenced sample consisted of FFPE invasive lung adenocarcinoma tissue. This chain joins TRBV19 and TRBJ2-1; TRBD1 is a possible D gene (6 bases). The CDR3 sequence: CASSIPWQGNYNEQFF. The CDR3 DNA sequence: TGTGCCAGTAGTATCCCGTGGCAGGGGAACTACAATGAGCAGTTCTTC. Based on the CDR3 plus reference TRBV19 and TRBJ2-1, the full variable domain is DGGITQSPKYLFRKEGQNVTLSCEQNLNHDAMYWYRQDPGQGLRLIYYSQIVNDFQKGDIAEGYSVSREKKESFPLTVTSAQKNPTAFYLCASSIPWQGNYNEQFFGPGTRLTVL.